These T cell receptor beta chains were read from a single sample in a study of radiotherapy plus CTLA-4 blockade in lung cancer. TCRdb keeps only in-frame clones here, not all; method: immunoSEQ multiplex PCR. The sample carries about 51,000 clones, 60% to 80% recorded once. The sequencing used peripheral blood, collected from a patient treated with radiotherapy plus ipilimumab. The receptor source for this set is a human donor with non-small cell lung cancer whose response to radiotherapy plus ipilimumab could not be evaluated. Both conserved end residues are part of each CDR3. The D gene is left open where the match is weak. Size is omitted from some rows. Given values are once, few, many or a class for expanded clones.

clone size,J gene,V gene,D gene,CDR3 DNA,CDR3 protein
-,TRBJ2-1,TRBV7-2,TRBD1,TGTGCCAGCAGCCGTTTGACAGGGCCCCTTTACAATGAGCAGTTCTTC,CASSRLTGPLYNEQFF
few,TRBJ1-3,TRBV7-9,-,TGTGCCAGCAGCTTAGGATCAGGGCAGAGCTCTGGAAACACCATATATTTT,CASSLGSGQSSGNTIYF
-,TRBJ1-2,TRBV27,-,TGTGCCAGCAGTTTAACCGGGACATATGGCTACACCTTC,CASSLTGTYGYTF
-,TRBJ2-7,TRBV7-6,-,TGTGCCAGCAGCTTAGTTTCGTCCGGTCTGGGCCCGGCCTCCGAGCAGTACTTC,CASSLVSSGLGPASEQYF
few,TRBJ2-3,TRBV30,-,TGTGCCTGGAGTGTACAGTCTAGCACAGATACGCAGTATTTT,CAWSVQSSTDTQYF
few,TRBJ2-1,TRBV29-1,TRBD1,TGCAGCGTGAGACAGGGATTTTCCTACAATGAGCAGTTCTTC,CSVRQGFSYNEQFF
-,TRBJ1-5,TRBV5-3,-,TGTGCCAGAAGCTTTATGGGCAGGGAGGCCCTCAAAGCCCAGCATTTT,CARSFMGREALKAQHF
-,TRBJ2-7,TRBV7-7,TRBD1,TGTGCTAGCAGCTTACCTCGGACAGGCCCTTCCTACGAGCAGTACTTC,CASSLPRTGPSYEQYF
-,TRBJ2-7,TRBV19,-,TGTGCCAGTAGTATTAATCAGCGTACCTACGAGCAGTACTTC,CASSINQRTYEQYF
-,TRBJ2-1,TRBV7-2,-,TGTGCCAGCATCCCGGGTAGGGGCCCATACAATGAGCAGTTCTTC,CASIPGRGPYNEQFF
-,TRBJ2-3,TRBV6-5,-,TGTGCCAGCAGCGTCCGGCGGACTGGCACAGATACGCAGTATTTT,CASSVRRTGTDTQYF
few,TRBJ2-2,TRBV4-1,TRBD2,TGCGCCAGCAGCCAAGATCTCCCAGGGAGGGGCGGGGAGCTGTTTTTT,CASSQDLPGRGGELFF
-,TRBJ1-2,TRBV15,TRBD1,TGTGCCACCAGACAGGGGGCTAACTATGGCTACACCTTC,CATRQGANYGYTF
-,TRBJ2-1,TRBV10-2,-,TGCGCCAGCAGTGATGGGGGCTTCCCCTCCTACAATGAGCAGTTCTTC,CASSDGGFPSYNEQFF
-,TRBJ1-2,TRBV28,TRBD1,TGTGCCAGCAGTGCCGGACAGGTCTATGGCTACACCTTC,CASSAGQVYGYTF
-,TRBJ1-2,TRBV30,-,TGTGCCTGGAGTGTATCCGTTCACTATGGCTACACCTTC,CAWSVSVHYGYTF
-,TRBJ2-7,TRBV13,TRBD1,TGTGCCAGCAGCGAGGGGACAGGGGGAGTGGACAGCTACGAGCAGTACTTC,CASSEGTGGVDSYEQYF
-,TRBJ2-3,TRBV5-1,TRBD2,TGCGCCAGCAACCGCGGGAGCCAGGATACGCAGTATTTT,CASNRGSQDTQYF
medium-sized,TRBJ1-4,TRBV4-3,-,TGCGCCAGCAGCCAAGATCCAGGGGCTAATTATGGTGAAAAACTGTTTTTT,CASSQDPGANYGEKLFF
-,TRBJ1-4,TRBV4-2,-,TGTGCCAGCAGCCGGGCCTTGAACCGCAATGAAAAACTGTTTTTT,CASSRALNRNEKLFF
-,TRBJ2-7,TRBV5-1,TRBD1,TGCGCCAGCAGCTTGATGGGACAGGGGAACGAGCAGTACTTC,CASSLMGQGNEQYF
-,TRBJ2-5,TRBV4-1,TRBD1,TGCGCCAGCACCCGGACAGGGCAAGAGACCCAGTACTTC,CASTRTGQETQYF
-,TRBJ2-5,TRBV29-1,-,TGCAGCGTTGGTTTCCTCGGGGAGACCCAGTACTTC,CSVGFLGETQYF
-,TRBJ2-7,TRBV7-6,TRBD2,TGTGCCAGCAGCGGACAGACTAGCGGGTTCTACGAGCAGTACTTC,CASSGQTSGFYEQYF
few,TRBJ1-6,TRBV6-4,TRBD1,TGTGCCAGCAGTGACCCAACCTACGGGACAGGCAGGTCACCCCTCCACTTT,CASSDPTYGTGRSPLHF
-,TRBJ1-5,TRBV6-6,-,TGTGCCAGCAGGCGGGGGGAAAATCAGCCCCAGCATTTT,CASRRGENQPQHF
-,TRBJ1-1,TRBV6-5,-,TGTGCCAGCAGTTCTCCGGGGGGGCAGCTGAACACTGAAGCTTTCTTT,CASSSPGGQLNTEAFF
-,TRBJ1-3,TRBV13,TRBD1,TGTGCCACGAACAGGGACAGGCCGCTCTCTGGAAACACCATATATTTT,CATNRDRPLSGNTIYF
-,TRBJ2-7,TRBV27,TRBD2,TGTGCCAGCAGTTGGGCTACAGCGGGGGACTACGAGCAGTACTTC,CASSWATAGDYEQYF
-,TRBJ2-5,TRBV9,-,TGTGCCAGCAGCGGAGGGGGGGGAGGACAAGAGACCCAGTACTTC,CASSGGGGGQETQYF
-,TRBJ2-6,TRBV6-6,-,TGTGCCAGCACCGTCGCGGTAGCTGGGGCCAACGTCCTGACTTTC,CASTVAVAGANVLTF
-,TRBJ2-7,TRBV4-3,TRBD1,TGCGCCAGCAGCCAGACAGGGGGCGTGGGGGAGCAGTACTTC,CASSQTGGVGEQYF
-,TRBJ2-3,TRBV5-1,TRBD1,TGCGCCAGCAGCTTGGCGGGTTTGGGCAGGGGGACAGATACGCAGTATTTT,CASSLAGLGRGTDTQYF
few,TRBJ1-3,TRBV7-8,TRBD1,TGTGCCAGCAGCTTGGCTCAGGGGGGTAACACCATATATTTT,CASSLAQGGNTIYF
-,TRBJ1-2,TRBV2,TRBD1,TGTGCCAGCAGTAAGATCACAGGGGGCGCGGAGGGCTACACCTTC,CASSKITGGAEGYTF
-,TRBJ2-5,TRBV10-3,-,TGTGCCATCAGTACAGGGGGCGGGAGGGAGACCCAGTACTTC,CAISTGGGRETQYF
-,TRBJ1-3,TRBV5-6,-,TGTGCCAGCAGCTTGGTGGGGGGGCAGATCTCTGGAAACACCATATATTTT,CASSLVGGQISGNTIYF
-,TRBJ1-1,TRBV5-1,-,TGCGCCAGCAGCCAACAGGGTTCTAACACTGAAGCTTTCTTT,CASSQQGSNTEAFF
-,TRBJ1-1,TRBV30,TRBD1,TGTGCCTGGACACAGGGGACCCTCACTGAAGCTTTCTTT,CAWTQGTLTEAFF
-,TRBJ2-3,TRBV5-1,TRBD2,TGCGCCAGCAGCTTGGGGGCTAGCGGGGTCCCAGATACGCAGTATTTT,CASSLGASGVPDTQYF